This T cell receptor (beta chain) stems from a study of cytomegalovirus exposure and HLA in healthy donors. Whole-study findings and limits: The study designated fewer than 200 TCR beta chains cytomegalovirus-associated. Later genetic work tied a missense DCLRE1C variant to beta-chain V and J trimming. CMV serostatus was the sole immune exposure information available.

With regard to this clone: The antigen remains undetermined.

The PCR had 60 Vbeta and 13 Jbeta primers. Measured with immunoSEQ multiplex PCR; TCRdb has only the in-frame clones, and not every one. The sample lists approximately 150,000 clones, approximately 76% occurring once. This receptor was obtained from a man between 60 and 75 years old in good health and CMV-seronegative. Sequenced input: PBMCs.

CDR3 residues: CASSLDLAETGELFF. In nucleotides, the CDR3 is TGCGCCAGCAGCTTGGATCTAGCGGAAACCGGGGAGCTGTTTTTT. The gene calls are TRBV5-1 and TRBJ2-2; 7 bases fit TRBD2. This CDR3 spans 15 amino acids. Germline-derived CDR1 and CDR2 are SGHRS and YFSETQ. V was pared by 0 bases and J by 5 bases, with 4 bases of the junction left unmatched.